This T cell receptor (beta chain) appears in the sequencing data of a study of regulatory T cells in long-lasting Graves disease. There are 18 residues in the CDR3. In germline, CDR1 is KGHDR, CDR2 SFDVKD. Losses at the gene ends were 1 base for V and 2 bases for J; bases not matched to a gene: 4. This clonotype was detected many times. Library construction for TCR beta used iRepertoire HTBI primers and Arm-PCR of CDR3 regions. TCRdb called the multiplex PCR reads again in MiXCR, with one record for every CDR3 protein. This sample has around 400,000 distinct CDR3 sequences, with 12% found just once. Stated time point: newly diagnosed GD, antithyroid drugs for less than 3 months. Following extraction of RNA from PBMCs, that RNA was used to make the TCR library. The sample was also reused in another study, on T cells in Graves' hyperthyroidism and ophthalmopathy. That paper notes: Graves' hyperthyroidism was deemed stable given no ophthalmopathy progression within 18 months. Also found in blood were most expanded thyroid clonotypes above 0.001.

The clonotype comes from a woman aged 18 to 35 with Graves disease. Here the sequenced sample was peripheral blood mononuclear cells (PBMCs), taken at new diagnosis, from a patient treated with antithyroid drugs. The chain has TRBV24-1 and TRBJ2-5, with 15 bases aligning to TRBD2. The CDR3 here is CATSDFAGLAGGQETQYF. CDR3 nucleotide sequence: TGTGCCACCAGTGATTTTGCTGGACTAGCGGGAGGGCAAGAGACCCAGTACTTC.